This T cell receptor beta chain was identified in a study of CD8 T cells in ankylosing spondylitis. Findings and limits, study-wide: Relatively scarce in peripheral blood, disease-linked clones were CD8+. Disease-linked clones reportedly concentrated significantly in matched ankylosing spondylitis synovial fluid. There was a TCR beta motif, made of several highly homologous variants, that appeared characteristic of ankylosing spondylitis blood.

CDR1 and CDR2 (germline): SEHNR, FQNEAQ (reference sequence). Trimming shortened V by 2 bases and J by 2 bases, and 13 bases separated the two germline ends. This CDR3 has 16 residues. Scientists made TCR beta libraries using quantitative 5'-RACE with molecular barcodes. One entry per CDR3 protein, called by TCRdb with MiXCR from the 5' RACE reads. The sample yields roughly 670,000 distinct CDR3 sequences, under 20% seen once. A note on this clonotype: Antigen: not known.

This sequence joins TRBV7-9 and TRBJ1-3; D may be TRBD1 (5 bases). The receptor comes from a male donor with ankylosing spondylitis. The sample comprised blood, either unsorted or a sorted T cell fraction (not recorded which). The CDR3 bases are TGTGCCAGCAGCTTACGTTTTAGGGGCGCTGGAAACACCATATATTTT. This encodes CASSLRFRGAGNTIYF.